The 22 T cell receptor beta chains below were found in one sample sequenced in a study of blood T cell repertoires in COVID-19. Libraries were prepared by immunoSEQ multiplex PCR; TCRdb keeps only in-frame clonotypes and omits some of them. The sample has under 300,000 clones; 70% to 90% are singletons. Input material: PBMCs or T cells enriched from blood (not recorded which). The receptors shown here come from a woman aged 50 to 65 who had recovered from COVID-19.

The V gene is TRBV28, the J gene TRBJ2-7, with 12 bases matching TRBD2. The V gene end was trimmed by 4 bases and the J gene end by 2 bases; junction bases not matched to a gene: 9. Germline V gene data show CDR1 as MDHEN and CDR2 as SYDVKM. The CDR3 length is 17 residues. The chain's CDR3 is CASSSPWTSGEAYEQYF. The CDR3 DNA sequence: TGTGCCAGCAGTTCCCCCTGGACTAGCGGGGAGGCCTACGAGCAGTACTTC.

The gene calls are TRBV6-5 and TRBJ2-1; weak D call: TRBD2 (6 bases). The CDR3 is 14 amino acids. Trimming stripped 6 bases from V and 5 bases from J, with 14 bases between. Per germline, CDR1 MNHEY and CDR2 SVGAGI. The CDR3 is CASSGRRIHNEQFF. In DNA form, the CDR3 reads TGTGCCAGCAGCGGGAGACGAATACACAATGAGCAGTTCTTC.

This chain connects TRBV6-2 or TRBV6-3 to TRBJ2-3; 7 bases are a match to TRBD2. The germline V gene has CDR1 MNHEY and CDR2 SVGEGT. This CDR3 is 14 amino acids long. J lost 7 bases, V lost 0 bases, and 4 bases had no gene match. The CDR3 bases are TGTGCCAGCAGTTACTCGACTAGCAGGTATACGCAGTATTTT. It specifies CASSYSTSRYTQYF.

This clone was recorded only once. The CDR3 DNA reads as TGTGCCGGTGGGAGCTCCTACAATGAGCAGTTCTTC. Its protein is CAGGSSYNEQFF. V is TRBV28 and J is TRBJ2-1, with D maybe TRBD2 (5 bases). This CDR3 spans 12 amino acids. Trimming shortened V by 11 bases and J by 0 bases, and 8 bases separated the two germline ends. CDR1 and CDR2 from the germline V gene are MDHEN and SYDVKM.

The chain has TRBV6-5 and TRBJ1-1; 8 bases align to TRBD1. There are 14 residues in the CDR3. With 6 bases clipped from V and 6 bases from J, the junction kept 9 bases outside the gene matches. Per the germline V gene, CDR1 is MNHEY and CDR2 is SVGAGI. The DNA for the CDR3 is TGTGCCAGCAGCCGCCGGGACAGGCCCTCTGAAGCTTTCTTT. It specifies CASSRRDRPSEAFF.

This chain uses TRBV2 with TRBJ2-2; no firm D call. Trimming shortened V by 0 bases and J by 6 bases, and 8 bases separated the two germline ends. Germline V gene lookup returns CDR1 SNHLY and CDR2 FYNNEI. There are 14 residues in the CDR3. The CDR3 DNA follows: TGTGCCAGCAGTGAAGCGCGTAGTTCCGGGGAGCTGTTTTTT. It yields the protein CASSEARSSGELFF.

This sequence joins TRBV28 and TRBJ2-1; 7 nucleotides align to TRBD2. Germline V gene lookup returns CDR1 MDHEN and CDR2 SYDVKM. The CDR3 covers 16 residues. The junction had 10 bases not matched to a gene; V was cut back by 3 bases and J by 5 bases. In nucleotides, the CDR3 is TGTGCCAGCAGTTTGCGCTACGGGAGGAGCCACAATGAGCAGTTCTTC. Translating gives CASSLRYGRSHNEQFF.

This CDR3 reads CASSTGFNTEAFF. Written as DNA, the CDR3 is TGTGCCAGCAGCACGGGGTTTAACACTGAAGCTTTCTTT. The chain uses TRBV11-2 and TRBJ1-1; D not certain. With 5 bases removed from V and 2 bases from J, the gap between germline ends came to 9 bases. Germline CDR1 reads SGHAT; CDR2 reads FQNNGV. The CDR3 is made up of 13 amino acids.

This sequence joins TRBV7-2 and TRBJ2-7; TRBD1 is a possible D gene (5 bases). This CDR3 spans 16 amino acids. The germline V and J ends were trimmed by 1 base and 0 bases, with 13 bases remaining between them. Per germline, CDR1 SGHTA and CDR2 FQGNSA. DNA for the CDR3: TGTGCCAGCAGCTTAGGTGGGGCAGGGTTCTCCTACGAGCAGTACTTC. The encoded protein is CASSLGGAGFSYEQYF.

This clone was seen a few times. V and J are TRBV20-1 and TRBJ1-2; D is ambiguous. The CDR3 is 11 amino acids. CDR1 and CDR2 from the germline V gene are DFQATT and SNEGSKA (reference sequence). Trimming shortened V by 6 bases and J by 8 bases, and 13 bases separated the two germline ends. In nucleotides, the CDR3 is TGCAGTGCCCCCCCGGGGAGCGGCTACACCTTC. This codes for CSAPPGSGYTF.

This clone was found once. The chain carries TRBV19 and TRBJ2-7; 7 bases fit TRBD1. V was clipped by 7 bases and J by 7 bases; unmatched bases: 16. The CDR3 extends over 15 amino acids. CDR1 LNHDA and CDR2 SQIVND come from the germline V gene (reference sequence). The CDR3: CASTLGTALPGEQYF. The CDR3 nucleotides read TGTGCCAGTACCCTGGGGACAGCCCTGCCGGGGGAGCAGTACTTC.

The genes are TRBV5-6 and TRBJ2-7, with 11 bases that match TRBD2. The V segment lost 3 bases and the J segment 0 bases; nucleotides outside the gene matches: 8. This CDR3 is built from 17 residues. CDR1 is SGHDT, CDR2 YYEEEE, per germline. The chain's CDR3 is CASSWATTSGSSYEQYF. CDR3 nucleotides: TGTGCCAGCAGCTGGGCCACCACTAGCGGGAGCTCCTACGAGCAGTACTTC.

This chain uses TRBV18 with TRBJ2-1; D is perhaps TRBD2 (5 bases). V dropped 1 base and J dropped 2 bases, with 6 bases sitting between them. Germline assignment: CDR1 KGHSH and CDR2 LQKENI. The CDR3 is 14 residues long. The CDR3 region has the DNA TGTGCCAGCTCACCACGGCGGGCCTACAATGAGCAGTTCTTC. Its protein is CASSPRRAYNEQFF.

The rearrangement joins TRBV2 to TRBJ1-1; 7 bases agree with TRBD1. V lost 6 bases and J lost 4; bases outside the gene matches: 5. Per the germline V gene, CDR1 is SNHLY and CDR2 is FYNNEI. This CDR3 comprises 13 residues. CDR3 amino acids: CASRQTGVTEAFF. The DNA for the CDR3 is TGTGCCAGCAGACAAACAGGGGTCACTGAAGCTTTCTTT.

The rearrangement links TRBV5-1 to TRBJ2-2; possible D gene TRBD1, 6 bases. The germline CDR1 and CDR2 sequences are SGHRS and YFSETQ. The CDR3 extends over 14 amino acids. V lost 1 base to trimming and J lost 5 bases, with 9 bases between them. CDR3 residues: CASSLTGTTGELFF. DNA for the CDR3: TGCGCCAGCAGCTTGACAGGGACAACCGGGGAGCTGTTTTTT.

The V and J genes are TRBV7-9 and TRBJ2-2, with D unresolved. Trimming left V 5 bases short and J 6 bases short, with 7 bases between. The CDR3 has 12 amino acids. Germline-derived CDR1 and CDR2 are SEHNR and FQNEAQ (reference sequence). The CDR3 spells CASSVTPGELFF. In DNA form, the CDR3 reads TGTGCCAGCAGCGTGACACCCGGGGAGCTGTTTTTT.

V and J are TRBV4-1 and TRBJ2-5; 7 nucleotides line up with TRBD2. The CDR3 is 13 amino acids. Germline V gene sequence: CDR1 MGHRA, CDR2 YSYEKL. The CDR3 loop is CPPSRGGVETQYF. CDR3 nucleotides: TGCCCCCCCAGCCGGGGAGGGGTGGAGACCCAGTACTTC.

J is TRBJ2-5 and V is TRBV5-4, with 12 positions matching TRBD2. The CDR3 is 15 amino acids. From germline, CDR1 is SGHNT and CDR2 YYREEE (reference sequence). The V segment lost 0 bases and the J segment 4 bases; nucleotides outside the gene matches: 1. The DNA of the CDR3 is TGTGCCAGCAGCTTGGCTAGCGGGAGGGGAGAGACCCAGTACTTC. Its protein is CASSLASGRGETQYF.

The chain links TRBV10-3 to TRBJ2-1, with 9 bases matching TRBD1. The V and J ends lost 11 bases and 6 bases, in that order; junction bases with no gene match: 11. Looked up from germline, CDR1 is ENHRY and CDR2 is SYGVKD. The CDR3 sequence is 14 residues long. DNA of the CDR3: TGTGCCGTCAAGAGGACAGGGGAACGCAATGAGCAGTTCTTC. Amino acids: CAVKRTGERNEQFF.

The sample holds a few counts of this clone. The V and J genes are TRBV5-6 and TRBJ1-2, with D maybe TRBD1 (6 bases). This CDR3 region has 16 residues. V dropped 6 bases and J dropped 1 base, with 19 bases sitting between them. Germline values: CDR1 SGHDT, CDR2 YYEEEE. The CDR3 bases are TGTGCCAGCACCCAGGGGAGGGTAATTAGTAACTATGGCTACACCTTC. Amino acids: CASTQGRVISNYGYTF.

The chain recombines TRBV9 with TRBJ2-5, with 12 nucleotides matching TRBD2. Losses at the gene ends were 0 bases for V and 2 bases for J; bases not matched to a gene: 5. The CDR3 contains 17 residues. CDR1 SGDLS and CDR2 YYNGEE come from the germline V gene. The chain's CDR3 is CASSVGGTSGFQETQYF. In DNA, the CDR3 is TGTGCCAGCAGCGTAGGTGGGACTAGCGGGTTTCAAGAGACCCAGTACTTC.

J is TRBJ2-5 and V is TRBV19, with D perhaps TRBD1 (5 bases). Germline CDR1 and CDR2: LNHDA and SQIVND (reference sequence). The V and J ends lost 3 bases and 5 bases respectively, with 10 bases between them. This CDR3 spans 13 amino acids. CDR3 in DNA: TGTGCCAGTAGTATTTTAGCAGGGGAGACCCAGTACTTC. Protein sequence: CASSILAGETQYF.